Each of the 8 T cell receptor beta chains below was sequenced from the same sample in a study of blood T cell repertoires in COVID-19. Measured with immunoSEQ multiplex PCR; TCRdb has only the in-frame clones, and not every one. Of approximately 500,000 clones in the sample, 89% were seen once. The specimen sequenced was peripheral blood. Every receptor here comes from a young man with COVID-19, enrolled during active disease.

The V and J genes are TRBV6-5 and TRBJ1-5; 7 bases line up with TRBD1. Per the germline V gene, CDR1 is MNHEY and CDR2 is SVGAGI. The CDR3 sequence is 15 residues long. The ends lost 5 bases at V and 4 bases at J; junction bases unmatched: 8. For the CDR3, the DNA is TGTGCCAGCAGTCCCGACAGGGCGGCGAATCAGCCCCAGCATTTT. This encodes CASSPDRAANQPQHF.

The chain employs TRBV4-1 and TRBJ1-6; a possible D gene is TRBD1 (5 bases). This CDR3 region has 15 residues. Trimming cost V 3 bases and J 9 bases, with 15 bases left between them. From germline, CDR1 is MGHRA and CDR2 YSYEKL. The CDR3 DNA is TGCGCCAGCAGCCAGAAGGACGGGGGGAGTTCACCCCTCCACTTT. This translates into CASSQKDGGSSPLHF.

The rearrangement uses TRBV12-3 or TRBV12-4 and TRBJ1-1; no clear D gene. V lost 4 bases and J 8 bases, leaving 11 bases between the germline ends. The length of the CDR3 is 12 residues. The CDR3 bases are TGTGCCAGCAGTTACCTTGGCCTGGAAGCTTTCTTT. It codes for CASSYLGLEAFF.

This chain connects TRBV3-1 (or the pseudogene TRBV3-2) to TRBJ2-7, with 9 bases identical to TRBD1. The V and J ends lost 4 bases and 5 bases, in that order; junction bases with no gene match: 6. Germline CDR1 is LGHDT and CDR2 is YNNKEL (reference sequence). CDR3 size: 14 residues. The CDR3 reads CASSPRDRDDEQYF. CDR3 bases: TGTGCCAGCAGCCCACGGGACAGGGACGACGAGCAGTACTTC.

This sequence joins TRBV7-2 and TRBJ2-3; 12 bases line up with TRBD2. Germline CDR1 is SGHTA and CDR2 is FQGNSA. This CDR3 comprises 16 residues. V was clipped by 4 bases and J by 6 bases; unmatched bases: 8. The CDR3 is CASSSSSGRAGDTQYF. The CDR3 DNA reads TGTGCCAGCAGCTCCTCTAGCGGGAGGGCCGGTGATACGCAGTATTTT.

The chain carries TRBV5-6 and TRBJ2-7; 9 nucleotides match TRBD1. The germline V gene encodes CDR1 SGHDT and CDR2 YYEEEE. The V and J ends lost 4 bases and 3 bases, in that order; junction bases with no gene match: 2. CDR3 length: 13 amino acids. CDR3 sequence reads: CASSGQGNYEQYF. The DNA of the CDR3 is TGTGCCAGCAGCGGACAGGGGAACTACGAGCAGTACTTC. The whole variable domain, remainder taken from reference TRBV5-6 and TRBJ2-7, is DAGVTQSPTHLIKTRGQQVTLRCSPKSGHDTVSWYQQALGQGPQFIFQYYEEEERQRGNFPDRFSGHQFPNYSSELNVNALLLGDSALYLCASSGQGNYEQYFGPGTRLTVT.

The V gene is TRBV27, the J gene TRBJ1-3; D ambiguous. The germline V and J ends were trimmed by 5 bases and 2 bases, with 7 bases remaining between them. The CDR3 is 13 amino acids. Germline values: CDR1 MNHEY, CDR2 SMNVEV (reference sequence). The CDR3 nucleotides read TGTGCCAGCAGTATCTACCCTGGAAACACCATATATTTT. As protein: CASSIYPGNTIYF.

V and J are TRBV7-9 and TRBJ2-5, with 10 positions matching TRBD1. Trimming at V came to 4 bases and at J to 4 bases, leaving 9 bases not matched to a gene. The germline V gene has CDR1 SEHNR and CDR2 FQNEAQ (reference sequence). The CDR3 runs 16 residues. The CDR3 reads CASSWRQGAERETQYF. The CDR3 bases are TGTGCCAGCAGCTGGAGACAGGGGGCTGAACGAGAGACCCAGTACTTC.